The 28 T cell receptor beta chains below were found in one sample sequenced in a study of vaccination and CD4 T cells after COVID-19. The Oncomine TCR Beta short-read assay sequenced DNA from cultured CD4+ T cells. TCRdb re-analysed the PCR reads in MiXCR, keeping a single row per CDR3 protein. Altogether about 8,500 distinct CDR3 sequences are present, roughly 19% being singletons, with the ten largest covering around 20%. Sample treatment: approximately 10-day PBMC culture with coronavirus spike peptide pools or control peptides (ViraFEST assay). For these TCRs, the target antigens are not known. The source material was CD4+ T cells from blood, cultured in vitro, sampled after SARS-CoV-2 vaccination. These receptors all come from a human donor who had recovered from COVID-19.

Remarks on this clonotype: It may be a read error: a sequence one base away is much more abundant. The gene calls are TRBV6-1 and TRBJ1-2, with D perhaps TRBD1 (6 bases). CDR3 size: 13 residues. Per germline, CDR1 MNHNS and CDR2 SASEGT. The DNA for the CDR3 is TGTGCCAGCAGGCGGGACATTAACTGTGGCTACACCTTC. This gives the protein CASRRDINCGYTF.

In its sample, this clonotype is medium-sized. J is TRBJ1-5 and V is TRBV6-1; D perhaps matches TRBD1 (5 bases). V lost 2 bases and J lost 4, with 6 bases in between. This CDR3 is 13 amino acids long. CDR1 and CDR2 from the germline V gene are MNHNS and SASEGT. The CDR3 sequence: CASSEQGNQPQHF. The CDR3 DNA is TGTGCCAGCAGTGAACAGGGAAATCAGCCCCAGCATTTT.

This sequence joins TRBV19 and TRBJ2-7; TRBD2 aligns across 7 bases. This CDR3 is 15 amino acids long. The V segment lost 1 base and the J segment 2 bases; nucleotides outside the gene matches: 5. CDR1 and CDR2 from the germline V gene are LNHDA and SQIVND (reference sequence). The CDR3 reads CASSIAGGRAYEQYF. CDR3 DNA sequence: TGTGCCAGTAGTATAGCGGGGGGACGTGCCTACGAGCAGTACTTC.

V usage is TRBV6-7 and J usage is TRBJ2-7; D gene ambiguous. TRBV6-7 is placed among ORFs of uncertain function. V lost 6 bases and J lost 0, with 21 bases in between. This CDR3 region has 17 residues. Here the CDR3 DNA reads TGTGCCAGCAGCCCAAACGCCCAGGCTAACAGCTCCTACGAGCAGTACTTC. It yields the protein CASSPNAQANSSYEQYF.

The genes are TRBV29-1 and TRBJ2-7; 8 nucleotides agree with TRBD1. The germline gives CDR1 SQVTM, CDR2 ANQGSEA. The CDR3 extends over 14 amino acids. The trim removed 4 bases at V and 0 bases at J, leaving 5 bases unmatched. CDR3 nucleotides: TGCAGCGTTGCCTGGGACAGGAACTCCTACGAGCAGTACTTC. This translates into CSVAWDRNSYEQYF.

The rearrangement joins TRBV5-1 to TRBJ2-7; D call uncertain. With 0 bases removed from V and 2 bases from J, the gap between germline ends came to 12 bases. Germline values: CDR1 SGHRS, CDR2 YFSETQ. The CDR3 is made up of 15 amino acids. CDR3 protein: CASSLVEFSPYEQYF. In DNA form, the CDR3 reads TGCGCCAGCAGCTTGGTTGAGTTCAGTCCCTACGAGCAGTACTTC.

Concerning this clonotype itself: A much larger clone differs from this one at a single base, so this may be a read error. This chain links TRBV20-1 with TRBJ2-5; 13 nucleotides agree with TRBD2. The CDR3 is 13 residues long. Germline V gene data show CDR1 as DFQATT and CDR2 as SNEGSKA (reference sequence). V shed 8 bases, J shed 7 bases, and the junction held 7 bases outside the gene matches. CDR3: CSRTSGSGGTQYF. The CDR3, as DNA: TGCAGTAGGACTAGCGGGAGCGGAGGGACCCAGTACTTC.

J is TRBJ1-1 and V is TRBV2; D gene uncertain. CDR1 SNHLY and CDR2 FYNNEI come from the germline V gene. The CDR3 covers 14 residues. Trimming shortened V by 3 bases and J by 7 bases, and 15 bases separated the two germline ends. CDR3 residues: CASSDRIGWDEAFF. The CDR3 bases are TGTGCCAGCAGTGACCGGATAGGGTGGGATGAAGCTTTCTTT.

The chain links TRBV5-6 to TRBJ2-5; D remains ambiguous. The germline CDR1 and CDR2 sequences are SGHDT and YYEEEE. This CDR3 is 14 amino acids long. Trimming pared 4 bases from V and 1 base from J, leaving 11 bases between. In DNA form, the CDR3 reads TGTGCCAGCAGCCCCTACGGACGCCAAGAGACCCAGTACTTC. Translated, it gives CASSPYGRQETQYF.

Judged by abundance, this clonotype is medium-sized. The V gene is TRBV20-1, the J gene TRBJ2-7, with 8 nucleotides matching TRBD1. V was clipped by 6 bases and J by 3 bases; unmatched bases: 13. Germline values: CDR1 DFQATT, CDR2 SNEGSKA (reference sequence). The CDR3 has 15 amino acids. The CDR3 sequence is CSADRLDRARYEQYF. The CDR3 nucleotides read TGCAGTGCCGACCGCCTGGACAGGGCGCGCTACGAGCAGTACTTC.

This clonotype has just a few counts. The V gene is TRBV7-2, the J gene TRBJ2-1; no clear D. CDR3 size: 15 residues. V was trimmed by 4 bases and J by 10 bases, leaving 20 bases between them. Germline-derived CDR1 and CDR2 are SGHTA and FQGNSA. CDR3 sequence (DNA): TGTGCCAGCAGCTCCGCTTGGTCGCCTGGAATGGAGCAGTTCTTC. Protein: CASSSAWSPGMEQFF.

The chain uses TRBV5-4 and TRBJ1-6, with 7 bases identical to TRBD1. Germline CDR1 SGHNT, CDR2 YYREEE (reference sequence). Germline trimming cut 4 bases from V and 2 bases from J; bases unmatched to any gene: 3. This CDR3 has 15 amino acids. The CDR3 region is CASSRQGTYNSPLHF. CDR3 coding DNA: TGTGCCAGCAGCAGACAGGGAACCTATAATTCACCCCTCCACTTT.

This clonotype was detected a few times. The V call is TRBV14, the J call TRBJ2-7; a possible D gene is TRBD1 (6 bases). V was clipped by 4 bases and J by 0 bases, with 16 bases between them. Germline V gene data show CDR1 as SGHDN and CDR2 as FVKESK. This CDR3 is built from 16 residues. The CDR3 DNA follows: TGTGCCAGCAGCCGAGGGGGATCTCGGATCTCCTACGAGCAGTACTTC. It yields the protein CASSRGGSRISYEQYF.

This clonotype turned up a few times. The J gene is TRBJ1-1, the V gene TRBV10-3; 8 bases fit TRBD1. Unmatched junction bases numbered 10, after V lost 6 bases and J lost 4 bases. The germline V gene encodes CDR1 ENHRY and CDR2 SYGVKD. CDR3 length: 15 amino acids. The CDR3 coding sequence is TGTGCCATCAGCGAAATTAACAGGGGGGGCACTGAAGCTTTCTTT. The encoded protein is CAISEINRGGTEAFF.

This clonotype was seen only a few times. For the CDR3, the DNA is TGTGCCAGCAGCCACCGGACAGGGGCCTTGGACTACGAGCAGTACTTC. Its translation: CASSHRTGALDYEQYF. The chain uses TRBV2 and TRBJ2-7; TRBD1 matches at 9 bases. This CDR3 has 16 amino acids. V lost 6 bases, J lost 3 bases, and 12 bases stayed unmatched. Germline CDR1 and CDR2: SNHLY and FYNNEI.

This clonotype counts as medium-sized. The chain couples TRBV27 to TRBJ2-5, with D perhaps matching TRBD1 (5 bases). This CDR3 is 13 amino acids long. Germline V CDR1 and CDR2: MNHEY, SMNVEV (reference sequence). The V and J ends lost 6 bases and 5 bases respectively, with 13 bases between them. The CDR3 loop reads CASRPGIGETQYF. The CDR3 nucleotides are TGTGCCAGCAGGCCAGGGATCGGGGAGACCCAGTACTTC.

By sample share, this clonotype is medium-sized. V and J are TRBV4-1 and TRBJ1-2; D perhaps matches TRBD1 (5 bases). V dropped 4 bases and J dropped 0 bases, with 9 bases sitting between them. There are 14 residues in the CDR3. Germline-derived CDR1 and CDR2 are MGHRA and YSYEKL. The CDR3 DNA is TGCGCCAGCAGCCGACCGACAGCTAACTATGGCTACACCTTC. This translates into CASSRPTANYGYTF.

This clonotype has more than one count but fewer than ten. The chain joins TRBV7-9 to TRBJ2-1; 9 nucleotides agree with TRBD2. From germline, CDR1 is SEHNR and CDR2 FQNEAQ (reference sequence). V lost 4 bases, J lost 2 bases, and 3 bases stayed unmatched. The CDR3 consists of 15 residues. CDR3 amino acids: CASSSRGGTYNEQFF. The CDR3 DNA sequence: TGTGCCAGCAGCTCGCGGGGGGGCACCTACAATGAGCAGTTCTTC.

The J gene is TRBJ2-2, the V gene TRBV29-1; 7 bases line up with TRBD1. CDR3 size: 13 residues. Per the germline V gene, CDR1 is SQVTM and CDR2 is ANQGSEA. Trimming at V came to 3 bases and at J to 4 bases, leaving 2 bases not matched to a gene. The CDR3 here is CSVDNRGTGELFF. The CDR3 DNA reads TGCAGCGTTGATAACAGGGGCACCGGGGAGCTGTTTTTT.

This clonotype occurred a few times. The V gene is TRBV5-4, the J gene TRBJ2-1; possible D gene TRBD2, 5 bases. This CDR3 spans 14 amino acids. The germline CDR1 and CDR2 sequences are SGHNT and YYREEE (reference sequence). Trimming cost V 0 bases and J 7 bases, with 11 bases left between them. The CDR3 bases are TGTGCCAGCAGCTTGGAACGCCGGGATAATGAGCAGTTCTTC. This encodes CASSLERRDNEQFF.

By proportion, this clonotype is medium-sized. The chain is built from TRBV20-1 and TRBJ2-1; a possible D gene is TRBD2 (5 bases). Germline V gives CDR1 DFQATT, CDR2 SNEGSKA (reference sequence). The CDR3 covers 13 residues. The CDR3 coding sequence is TGCAGCCTAAGCGGAGGCGATTACAATGAGCAGTTCTTC. Encoded protein: CSLSGGDYNEQFF.

This clonotype turned up a few times. J is TRBJ2-7 and V is TRBV28; 7 bases fit TRBD1. The ends lost 5 bases at V and 2 bases at J; junction bases unmatched: 6. CDR1 is MDHEN, CDR2 SYDVKM, per germline. The length of the CDR3 is 14 residues. In DNA form, the CDR3 reads TGTGCCAGCAGTCTCGAACAGGGGCCCTACGAGCAGTACTTC. Protein: CASSLEQGPYEQYF.

This clonotype was picked up a small number of times. The chain couples TRBV6-4 to TRBJ2-1, with 8 positions matching TRBD2. The CDR3 length is 15 residues. Germline trimming cut 5 bases from V and 6 bases from J; bases unmatched to any gene: 9. Germline V gene data show CDR1 as MRHNA and CDR2 as SNTAGT. The CDR3 is CASSFSGRSPNEQFF. CDR3 nucleotides: TGTGCCAGCAGTTTCAGCGGGAGATCACCCAATGAGCAGTTCTTC.

This chain joins TRBV19 and TRBJ1-4; 9 nucleotides align to TRBD1. This CDR3 has 16 residues. The germline CDR1 and CDR2 sequences are LNHDA and SQIVND (reference sequence). With V trimmed by 4 bases and J by 4 bases, 7 bases remained unmatched. The DNA of the CDR3 is TGTGCCAGTAGTAGTGGACAGGGGTGGAGTAATGAAAAACTGTTTTTT. Protein product: CASSSGQGWSNEKLFF. Filled out from reference TRBV19 and TRBJ1-4, the complete variable domain reads DGGITQSPKYLFRKEGQNVTLSCEQNLNHDAMYWYRQDPGQGLRLIYYSQIVNDFQKGDIAEGYSVSREKKESFPLTVTSAQKNPTAFYLCASSSGQGWSNEKLFFGSGTQLSVL.

The chain is built from TRBV18 and TRBJ1-5, with 7 bases fitting TRBD1. The CDR3 is made up of 13 amino acids. V lost 8 bases, J lost 3 bases, and 4 bases stayed unmatched. CDR1 and CDR2 (germline): KGHSH, LQKENI. CDR3 sequence reads: CASTGQYNQPQHF. The CDR3 DNA sequence: TGTGCCAGCACGGGACAGTACAATCAGCCCCAGCATTTT.

This clonotype was detected only a few times. The J gene is TRBJ1-5, the V gene TRBV7-9, with 8 nucleotides matching TRBD1. There are 13 residues in the CDR3. V trimming: 4 bases; J trimming: 6 bases; junction bases outside the gene matches: 2. CDR1 and CDR2 (germline): SEHNR, FQNEAQ (reference sequence). The CDR3 region is CASSSQGAQPQHF. CDR3 in DNA: TGTGCCAGCAGCTCGCAGGGGGCTCAGCCCCAGCATTTT.

This rearrangement joins TRBV12-3 or TRBV12-4 to TRBJ1-2; 9 nucleotides line up with TRBD1. Germline trimming cut 6 bases from V and 8 bases from J; bases unmatched to any gene: 4. This CDR3 comprises 12 residues. The CDR3 protein is CASSNRGQGYTF. Here the CDR3 DNA reads TGTGCCAGCAGCAACAGGGGGCAAGGCTACACCTTC.

The V call is TRBV5-1, the J call TRBJ2-5; D is unclear. The CDR3 runs 15 residues. Deletions cut 4 bases from V and 5 bases from J, with 18 bases between. Germline V gene sequence: CDR1 SGHRS, CDR2 YFSETQ. The CDR3 protein is CASSPLLRAGETQYF. CDR3 in DNA: TGCGCCAGCAGCCCCCTCCTAAGGGCTGGGGAGACCCAGTACTTC.